The 24 T cell receptor beta chains listed next were all sequenced from one sample in a study of blood T cell repertoires in COVID-19. The data were produced by immunoSEQ multiplex PCR, yet TCRdb's version contains in-frame clones alone and is incomplete. This table has 90,000 to 130,000 clones, around 81% appearing once. The material sequenced was peripheral blood. These receptors originate from a woman in her 70s with acute or convalescent COVID-19.

The chain has TRBV19 and TRBJ2-3, with a weak D call TRBD2 (5 bases). The germline gives CDR1 LNHDA, CDR2 SQIVND (reference sequence). With 6 bases removed from V and 0 bases from J, the gap between germline ends came to 13 bases. The CDR3 spans 15 residues. CDR3 nucleotides: TGTGCCAGTAGCCCCCGGGGTCTTAGCACAGATACGCAGTATTTT. Translated: CASSPRGLSTDTQYF.

The V and J genes are TRBV27 and TRBJ2-1; D uncertain. CDR3 length: 14 residues. CDR1 MNHEY and CDR2 SMNVEV come from the germline V gene (reference sequence). Deletions cut 0 bases from V and 2 bases from J, with 5 bases between. This chain's CDR3 is CASSLSRTYNEQFF. In DNA, the CDR3 is TGTGCCAGCAGTTTATCTAGAACCTACAATGAGCAGTTCTTC.

This clone came up once. The chain combines TRBV2 with TRBJ2-5, with no clear D. Germline V gene data show CDR1 as SNHLY and CDR2 as FYNNEI. The CDR3 is made up of 12 amino acids. Trimming removed 0 bases from V and 5 bases from J, with 4 bases in between. The CDR3, as DNA: TGTGCCAGCAGTGAAGCGCGGGAGACCCAGTACTTC. Amino acid sequence: CASSEARETQYF.

This chain links TRBV7-3 with TRBJ2-1, with D possibly matching TRBD2 (6 bases). The CDR3 has 14 amino acids. Germline assignment: CDR1 SGHTA and CDR2 FQGTGA. Trimming left V 5 bases short and J 4 bases short, with 12 bases between. CDR3 sequence: CASSPRSGYNEQFF. The CDR3 coding sequence is TGTGCCAGCAGCCCTCGGAGCGGGTACAATGAGCAGTTCTTC.

The chain recombines TRBV5-1 with TRBJ2-5, with 8 bases identical to TRBD1. Germline trimming cut 2 bases from V and 2 bases from J; bases unmatched to any gene: 5. Germline V lookup: CDR1 SGHRS, CDR2 YFSETQ. The CDR3 runs to 15 residues. This CDR3 is CASSLTGGNQETQYF. The CDR3 region has the DNA TGCGCCAGCAGCTTAACAGGGGGTAATCAAGAGACCCAGTACTTC.

This chain connects TRBV15 to TRBJ2-3, with 9 bases aligning to TRBD1. The CDR3 has 16 amino acids. After removal of 1 base from V and 6 bases from J, the junction contained 8 bases not matched to a gene. Germline values: CDR1 LNHNV, CDR2 YYDKDF (reference sequence). DNA of the CDR3: TGTGCCACCAGCAGAGGGGACAGGGCGACTTCGGATACGCAGTATTTT. Amino acids: CATSRGDRATSDTQYF.

The chain links TRBV2 to TRBJ1-5; possible D gene TRBD1, 6 bases. The CDR3 extends over 11 amino acids. Trimming stripped 1 base from V and 15 bases from J, with 10 bases between. The germline V gene has CDR1 SNHLY and CDR2 FYNNEI. Here the CDR3 DNA reads TGTGCCAGCAGTGAAGGGACAGCGCTGCATTTT. This encodes CASSEGTALHF.

Written as DNA, the CDR3 is TGTGCCAGTAGTATAGTGGTTGGGAGGAGGGAGACCCAGTACTTC. Translating gives CASSIVVGRRETQYF. The chain joins TRBV19 to TRBJ2-5; tentative D call: TRBD2 (6 bases). Germline V gene lookup returns CDR1 LNHDA and CDR2 SQIVND (reference sequence). This CDR3 spans 15 amino acids. V shed 1 base and J shed 5 bases, with 14 bases lying between them.

The V gene is TRBV10-1, the J gene TRBJ2-7; the match to TRBD2 covers 7 bases. With 4 bases clipped from V and 6 bases from J, the junction kept 9 bases outside the gene matches. CDR1 and CDR2 (germline): WNHNN, SYGVQD (reference sequence). This CDR3 contains 14 residues. The CDR3 nucleotides read TGCGCCAGCAGTGGACCCGGGACTATCCCCGAGCAGTACTTC. Its protein is CASSGPGTIPEQYF.

This clone was seen a handful of times. The chain employs TRBV9 and TRBJ1-2, with D possibly TRBD1 on 6 matching bases. Germline values: CDR1 SGDLS, CDR2 YYNGEE. The CDR3 sequence is 13 residues long. The V gene lost 3 bases and the J gene lost 8 bases, with 14 bases spanning the gap. CDR3 DNA: TGTGCCAGCAGCGCCCAGGGGTCTCGGGGCTACACCTTC. Translation: CASSAQGSRGYTF.

The V gene is TRBV28, the J gene TRBJ1-2; D gene unclear. CDR3 length: 15 residues. Trimming removed 7 bases from V and 3 bases from J, with 18 bases in between. Per the germline V gene, CDR1 is MDHEN and CDR2 is SYDVKM. The CDR3 DNA follows: TGTGCCAGCATCCCAACCGGGAAATGGGACTATGGCTACACCTTC. Its protein is CASIPTGKWDYGYTF.

The chain combines TRBV19 with TRBJ1-2; TRBD1 matches 7 bases. Trimming at V came to 4 bases and at J to 4 bases, leaving 9 bases not matched to a gene. The CDR3 runs 15 residues. Germline-derived CDR1 and CDR2 are LNHDA and SQIVND (reference sequence). The CDR3 sequence is CASSSGTATVYGYTF. The CDR3 DNA reads as TGTGCCAGTAGTAGTGGGACAGCGACTGTCTATGGCTACACCTTC.

This clone has just one count. DNA for the CDR3: TGTGCCAGCAGCCAGGAGGACAGCCCAATCTCTGGAAACACCATATATTTT. It yields the protein CASSQEDSPISGNTIYF. The V call is TRBV3-1 (or the pseudogene TRBV3-2), the J call TRBJ1-3, with D possibly matching TRBD1 (6 bases). In germline, CDR1 is LGHDT, CDR2 YNNKEL (reference sequence). Trimming stripped 3 bases from V and 0 bases from J, with 15 bases between. The CDR3 loop spans 17 amino acids.

The V and J genes are TRBV5-1 and TRBJ2-5, with 8 bases fitting TRBD2. The V and J ends lost 5 bases and 3 bases, in that order; junction bases with no gene match: 12. Germline V CDR1 and CDR2: SGHRS, YFSETQ. This CDR3 comprises 16 residues. The CDR3 sequence: CASRLTWTSLEETQYF. The CDR3 DNA follows: TGCGCCAGCAGGTTAACCTGGACTAGCCTGGAAGAGACCCAGTACTTC.

The V call is TRBV11-2, the J call TRBJ1-1; 9 bases align to TRBD1. The CDR3 consists of 14 residues. From germline, CDR1 is SGHAT and CDR2 FQNNGV. Trimming took 3 bases from V and 6 from J; bases not matched to a gene: 5. The CDR3 loop reads CASSFDRGTSEAFF. In nucleotides, the CDR3 is TGTGCCAGCAGCTTTGACAGGGGGACGTCTGAAGCTTTCTTT.

The V and J genes are TRBV18 and TRBJ2-7; D not resolved. Germline CDR1 reads KGHSH; CDR2 reads LQKENI. V was cut by 3 bases and J by 2 bases, with 11 bases left in between. The CDR3 is 14 residues long. The DNA of the CDR3 is TGTGCCAGCTCACCGTCCACTACCACCTACGAGCAGTACTTC. Its protein product is CASSPSTTTYEQYF.

V and J are TRBV29-1 and TRBJ2-3; possible D gene TRBD1, 5 bases. In germline, CDR1 is SQVTM, CDR2 ANQGSEA. This CDR3 has 12 residues. V dropped 3 bases and J dropped 6 bases, with 10 bases sitting between them. Written as DNA, the CDR3 is TGCAGCGTTGAGGTTGGGGCGGATACGCAGTATTTT. Its translation: CSVEVGADTQYF.

This chain joins TRBV24-1 and TRBJ2-3; D perhaps matches TRBD2 (7 bases). Germline V gene lookup returns CDR1 KGHDR and CDR2 SFDVKD. The V gene lost 5 bases and the J gene lost 3 bases, with 11 bases spanning the gap. This CDR3 has 14 residues. Here the CDR3 reads CATSVEGGTDTQYF. The CDR3 DNA reads as TGTGCCACCAGTGTCGAGGGGGGGACAGATACGCAGTATTTT.

This clone appeared once. The genes are TRBV5-8 and TRBJ1-5; TRBD1 aligns across 7 bases. V lost 8 bases and J lost 3; bases outside the gene matches: 11. This CDR3 contains 15 residues. Germline V CDR1 and CDR2: SGHTS, YDEGEE. The CDR3 coding sequence is TGTGCCAGTAGAATTCGACAGGGCCCCAATCAGCCCCAGCATTTT. This encodes CASRIRQGPNQPQHF.

The chain couples TRBV28 to TRBJ2-3, with TRBD2 as a possible D gene (6 bases). CDR3 length: 14 amino acids. V lost 1 base, J lost 5 bases, and 10 bases lay in between. The germline gives CDR1 MDHEN, CDR2 SYDVKM. The CDR3 nucleotides read TGTGCCAGCAGTTTATTGGAGGGGTTAGATACGCAGTATTTT. Its protein product is CASSLLEGLDTQYF.

A note on this clone: Germline is not matched at one junction end, which may reflect a read error. The gene calls are TRBV7-3 and TRBJ2-3, with D possibly matching TRBD2 (6 bases). The CDR3 covers 16 residues. Germline loops: CDR1 SGHTA, CDR2 FQGTGA. CDR3 nucleotides: TGTGCCAGCAGCGTAACGGGAGCCCTTGCATCAGATACGCAGTATTTT. Its translation is CASSVTGALASDTQYF. The full variable domain, completed using reference TRBV7-3 and TRBJ2-3, is GAGVSQTPSNKVTEKGKYVELRCDPISGHTALYWYRQSLGQGPEFLIYFQGTGAADDSGLPNDRFFAVRPEGSVSTLKIQRTERGDSAVYLCASSVTGALASDTQYFGPGTRLTVL.

The V gene is TRBV5-4, the J gene TRBJ2-1; D possibly corresponds to TRBD1 (6 bases). Trimming stripped 5 bases from V and 0 bases from J, with 18 bases between. The CDR3 is made up of 17 amino acids. Per the germline V gene, CDR1 is SGHNT and CDR2 is YYREEE (reference sequence). The DNA of the CDR3 is TGTGCCAGCAGTTCCCAGTCCCGAGGGGGCTCCTACAATGAGCAGTTCTTC. Amino acids: CASSSQSRGGSYNEQFF.

The rearrangement uses TRBV5-4 and TRBJ2-1, with no clear D. Between the trimmed V and J ends, which lost 4 bases and 10 bases, there was a span of 12 bases. This CDR3 has 12 amino acids. From germline, CDR1 is SGHNT and CDR2 YYREEE (reference sequence). CDR3 sequence reads: CASSLVNKEQFF. The CDR3 nucleotides are TGTGCCAGCAGCCTAGTTAATAAGGAGCAGTTCTTC.

This chain uses TRBV30 with TRBJ1-4; no clear D. This CDR3 comprises 15 residues. Per germline, CDR1 GTSNPN and CDR2 SVGIG (reference sequence). The germline V and J ends were trimmed by 2 bases and 0 bases, with 10 bases remaining between them. The CDR3: CAWSPLQSTNEKLFF. In nucleotides, the CDR3 is TGTGCCTGGAGTCCCCTACAGTCAACTAATGAAAAACTGTTTTTT.